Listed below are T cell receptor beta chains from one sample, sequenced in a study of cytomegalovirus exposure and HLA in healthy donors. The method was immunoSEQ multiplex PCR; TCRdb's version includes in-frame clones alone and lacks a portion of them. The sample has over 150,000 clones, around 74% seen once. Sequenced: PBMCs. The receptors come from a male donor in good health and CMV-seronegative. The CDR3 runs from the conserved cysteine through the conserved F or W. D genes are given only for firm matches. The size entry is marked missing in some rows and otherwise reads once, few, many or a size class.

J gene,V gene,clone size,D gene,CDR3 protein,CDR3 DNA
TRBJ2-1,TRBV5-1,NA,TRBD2,CASSLGGAGGLYEQFF,TGCGCCAGCAGCTTGGGGGGAGCGGGAGGGCTATATGAGCAGTTCTTC
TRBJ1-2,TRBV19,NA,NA,CATQIAGNRYTF,TGTGCCACCCAAATAGCAGGGAATCGCTACACCTTC
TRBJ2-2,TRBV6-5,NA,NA,CASSYSTNTGELFF,TGTGCCAGCAGTTACTCGACTAACACCGGGGAGCTGTTTTTT
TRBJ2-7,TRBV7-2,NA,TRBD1,CASSAGTGVNEQYF,TGTGCCAGCTCCGCCGGGACAGGGGTTAACGAGCAGTACTTC
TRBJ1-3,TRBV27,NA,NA,CASSSQDSLSGNTIYF,TGTGCCAGCAGTTCTCAAGACTCCCTCTCTGGAAACACCATATATTTT
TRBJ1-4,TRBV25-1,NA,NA,CASSESGGREKLFF,TGTGCCAGCAGTGAATCCGGGGGGCGTGAAAAACTGTTTTTT
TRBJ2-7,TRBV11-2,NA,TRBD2,CASSRTSGAEQYF,TGTGCCAGCAGCCGGACTAGCGGGGCCGAGCAGTACTTC
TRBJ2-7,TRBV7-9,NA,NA,CASSGGLYEQYF,TGTGCCAGCAGTGGGGGACTCTACGAGCAGTACTTC
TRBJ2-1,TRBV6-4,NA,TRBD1,CASSSRQGVRNEQFF,TGTGCCAGCAGTTCCCGACAGGGGGTCCGCAATGAGCAGTTCTTC
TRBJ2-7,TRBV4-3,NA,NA,CASYHTLWRWGSYEQYF,TGCGCCAGCTATCATACCCTCTGGAGGTGGGGCTCCTACGAGCAGTACTTC
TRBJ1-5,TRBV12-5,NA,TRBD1,CASAVIKQGSGNQPQHF,TGTGCTAGTGCGGTCATAAAACAGGGGTCGGGCAATCAGCCCCAGCATTTT
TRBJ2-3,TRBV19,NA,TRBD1,CASSKTGNTDTQYF,TGTGCCAGTAGTAAGACAGGGAACACAGATACGCAGTATTTT
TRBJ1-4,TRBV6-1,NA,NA,CASSGQINEKLFF,TGTGCCAGCAGTGGACAGATTAATGAAAAACTGTTTTTT
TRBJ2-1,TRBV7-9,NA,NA,CASSSHFAASSYNEQFF,TGTGCCAGCAGCTCGCATTTTGCCGCGAGCTCCTACAATGAGCAGTTCTTC
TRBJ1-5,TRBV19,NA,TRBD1,CASSMDRVGNQPQHF,TGTGCCAGTAGTATGGACAGGGTGGGCAATCAGCCCCAGCATTTT
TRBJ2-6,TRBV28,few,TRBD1,CATITGAGANVLTF,TGTGCCACCATTACAGGGGCTGGGGCCAACGTCCTGACTTTC
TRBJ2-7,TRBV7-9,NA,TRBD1,CASSPTGSEQYF,TGTGCCAGCAGCCCGACAGGGTCCGAGCAGTACTTC
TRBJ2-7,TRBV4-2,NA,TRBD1,CASSQEGGTGLEQYF,TGTGCCAGCAGCCAAGAAGGCGGGACAGGGCTCGAGCAGTACTTC
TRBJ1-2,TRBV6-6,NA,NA,CASSPGSGYTF,TGTGCCAGCAGTCCGGGATCTGGCTACACCTTC
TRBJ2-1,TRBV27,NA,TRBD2,CASRLGTSGGSSYNEQFF,TGTGCCAGCAGACTAGGGACTAGCGGGGGTAGCTCCTACAATGAGCAGTTCTTC
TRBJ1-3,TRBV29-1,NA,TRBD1,CSVQTGAQRYF,TGCAGCGTGCAGACAGGGGCTCAGAGATATTTT
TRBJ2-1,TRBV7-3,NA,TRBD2,CASSLSGTYNEQFF,TGTGCCAGCAGCCTTAGCGGGACCTACAATGAGCAGTTCTTC
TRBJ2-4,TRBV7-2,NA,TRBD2,CASSAGLTLLAKNIQYF,TGTGCCAGCAGCGCGGGACTAACATTACTAGCCAAAAACATTCAGTACTTC
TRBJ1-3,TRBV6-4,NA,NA,CASIISLSNTIYF,TGTGCCAGCATAATATCTCTTTCAAACACCATATATTTT
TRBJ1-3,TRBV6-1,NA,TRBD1,CASSPKRTGENTIYF,TGTGCCAGCAGCCCAAAACGGACAGGGGAAAACACCATATATTTT
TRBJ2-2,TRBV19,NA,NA,CASRAGVPGELFF,TGTGCCAGTAGGGCAGGGGTCCCCGGGGAGCTGTTTTTT
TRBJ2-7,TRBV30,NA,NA,CAWSFGDSNSYEQYF,TGTGCCTGGAGTTTCGGAGACAGCAACTCCTACGAGCAGTACTTC
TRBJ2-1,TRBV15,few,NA,CATSRDYYNEQFF,TGTGCCACCAGCCGGGATTACTACAATGAGCAGTTCTTC
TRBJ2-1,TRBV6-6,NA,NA,CASTLERASYNEQFF,TGTGCCAGCACTCTAGAGCGGGCCTCCTACAATGAGCAGTTCTTC
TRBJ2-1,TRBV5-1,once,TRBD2,CASSYPRASGSNEQFF,TGCGCCAGCAGCTACCCCCGAGCTAGCGGGAGCAATGAGCAGTTCTTC
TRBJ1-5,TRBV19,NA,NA,CASSIDEFQGRQPQHF,TGTGCCAGTAGTATAGATGAGTTCCAGGGTAGACAGCCCCAGCATTTT
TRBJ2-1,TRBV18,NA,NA,CASSPPIDRNNEQFF,TGTGCCAGCTCACCCCCAATCGACAGAAACAATGAGCAGTTCTTC
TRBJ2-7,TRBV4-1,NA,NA,CASSQETPAYEQYF,TGCGCCAGCAGCCAAGAAACTCCTGCCTACGAGCAGTACTTC
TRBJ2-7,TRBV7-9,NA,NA,CASSSTGREQYF,TGTGCCAGCAGCTCAACAGGGCGCGAGCAGTACTTC
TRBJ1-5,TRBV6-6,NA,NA,CASSPDFYSNQPQHF,TGTGCCAGCAGCCCCGATTTCTATAGCAATCAGCCCCAGCATTTT
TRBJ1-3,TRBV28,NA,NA,CASTPAGEHSGNTIYF,TGTGCCAGCACCCCGGCCGGGGAGCACTCTGGAAACACCATATATTTT
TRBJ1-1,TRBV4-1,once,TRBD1,CASSQARTGREAFF,TGCGCCAGCAGCCAAGCTCGGACAGGTAGGGAAGCTTTCTTT
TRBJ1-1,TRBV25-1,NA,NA,CASSAGANTEAFF,TGTGCCAGCAGTGCAGGGGCGAACACTGAAGCTTTCTTT
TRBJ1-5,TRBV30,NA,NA,CAWGRGNQPQHF,TGTGCCTGGGGGAGGGGCAATCAGCCCCAGCATTTT
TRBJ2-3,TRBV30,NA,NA,CAWRWLAPNTQYF,TGTGCCTGGAGGTGGCTAGCCCCGAATACGCAGTATTTT
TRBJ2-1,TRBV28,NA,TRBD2,CASRSGSSYNEQFF,TGTGCCAGCAGAAGCGGGAGCTCCTACAATGAGCAGTTCTTC
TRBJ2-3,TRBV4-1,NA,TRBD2,CASSRRGAGETDTQYF,TGCGCCAGCAGCCGTCGGGGAGCGGGGGAGACAGATACGCAGTATTTT
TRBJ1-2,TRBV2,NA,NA,CASSEQVRGAYGYTF,TGTGCCAGCAGTGAGCAAGTAAGGGGCGCCTATGGCTACACCTTC
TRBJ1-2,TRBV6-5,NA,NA,CASRFLSDRKGYTF,TGTGCCAGCCGATTTTTATCAGATCGAAAGGGCTACACCTTC
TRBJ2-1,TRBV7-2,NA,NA,CASTLNRGAGEQFF,TGTGCCAGCACCCTCAACCGGGGGGCTGGTGAGCAGTTCTTC
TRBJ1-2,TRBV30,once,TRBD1,CAWSRGQGSYTF,TGTGCCTGGAGTAGGGGACAGGGAAGCTACACCTTC
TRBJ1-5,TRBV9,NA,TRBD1,CASSVGDGDRSVRTKHQPQHF,TGTGCCAGCAGCGTAGGGGATGGGGACAGGTCCGTTAGAACAAAGCATCAGCCCCAGCATTTT
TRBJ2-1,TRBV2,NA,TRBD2,CASSESRLAGEFNEQFF,TGTGCCAGCAGTGAATCCCGACTAGCGGGAGAGTTCAATGAGCAGTTCTTC
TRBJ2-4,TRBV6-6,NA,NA,CASRSGTTKNIQYF,TGTGCCAGCAGGTCGGGGACAACCAAAAACATTCAGTACTTC
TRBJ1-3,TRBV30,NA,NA,CAWSVGREVNTIYF,TGTGCCTGGAGTGTAGGCAGGGAAGTAAACACCATATATTTT
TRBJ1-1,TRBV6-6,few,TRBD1,CASSFTGGNTEAFF,TGTGCCAGCAGTTTCACAGGGGGCAACACTGAAGCTTTCTTT
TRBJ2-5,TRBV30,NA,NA,CAWAGGETQYF,TGTGCCTGGGCCGGAGGAGAGACCCAGTACTTC
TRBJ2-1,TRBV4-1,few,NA,CASSQDRVARYNEQFF,TGCGCCAGCAGCCAAGATCGGGTAGCAAGGTACAATGAGCAGTTCTTC
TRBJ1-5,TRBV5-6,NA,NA,CASRSTGSNQPQHF,TGTGCCAGCAGATCGACGGGTAGCAATCAGCCCCAGCATTTT